This T cell receptor (beta chain) was profiled in a study of T cells after yellow fever vaccination. Overall study results and limits: Among all clonotypes, a small share was observed in both CD4 and CD8 compartments. Among primary-vaccination clones, most reappeared after the booster, at 96% for CD4 and under 90% for CD8.

As TCR cDNA was made by 5'RACE template switching, a universal primer site and UMIs were added. TCRdb ran MiXCR on the 5' RACE reads and lists one entry per CDR3 protein. The sample lists 200,000 to 300,000 distinct CDR3 sequences, more than 3.5% occurring once. The CDR3 extends over 17 amino acids. V shed 0 bases and J shed 0 bases, with 9 bases lying between them. Germline V gene data show CDR1 as MRHNA and CDR2 as SNTAGT. This clonotype has at least ten counts. Its specificity is unknown. V usage is TRBV6-4 and J usage is TRBJ2-6, with D maybe TRBD2 (6 bases). This sequence originates from a man between 18 and 29 years old who received the YFV17D yellow fever vaccine. This sample comprised PBMCs, obtained 15 days after the yellow fever booster vaccination. The CDR3 bases are TGTGCCAGCAGTGACTCCCCCGGGGGCTCTGGGGCCAACGTCCTGACTTTC. Its protein product is CASSDSPGGSGANVLTF.